This T cell receptor beta chain was observed in a study of shared clonotypes between healthy human individuals. Trimming pared 2 bases from V and 1 base from J, leaving 6 bases between. CDR3 length: 13 residues. Germline V gene lookup returns CDR1 MNHEY and CDR2 SVGAGI. The study separated CD4+ cells into CD45RA+ naive and CD45RA-negative memory subsets. For every subset, genomic DNA was evenly distributed across several immunoSEQ plates. The protocol was immunoSEQ multiplex PCR, while the TCRdb copy is restricted to in-frame clones and leaves out a portion. The table lists 2 million or so clones, approximately 95% of them singletons. A few counts support this clone. Within the sample, other DNA sequences also encode this same CDR3.

This chain uses TRBV6-5 with TRBJ2-7; D not certain. Material: naive CD4+ T cells sorted from blood. Stated subset: CD45RA+ positively selected. This TCR came from a man aged 18 to 30 in good health. The CDR3 spells CASSYGQSYEQYF. CDR3 nucleotide sequence: TGTGCCAGCAGTTACGGGCAGTCCTACGAGCAGTACTTC.